Sequencing of this TCR beta chain was carried out in a study of blood T cells in healthy people across ages. Study-level results: With age, beta diversity per million T cells declined roughly linearly, significantly by about 37. The lack of PBMC sorting stopped any conclusive naive versus antigen-experienced comparison.

With respect to this clonotype: Its antigen is still unknown.

This CDR3 is built from 15 residues. V shed 7 bases and J 5 bases; nucleotides not matched to a gene: 8. CDR1 is MNHNS and CDR2 is SASEGT in the germline V gene. A sample-barcoded 5' primer and a J-beta primer mix were used in a second PCR of about 7 to 12 cycles. TCRdb used MiXCR to reprocess the 5' RACE reads, holding one entry per CDR3 protein. The sample records 1.5 million to 2 million distinct CDR3 sequences, about 35% being singletons. J is TRBJ2-3 and V is TRBV6-1, with 11 bases identical to TRBD2. The sequenced material came from blood. This receptor was identified in a woman between 25 and 40 years old in good health. The CDR3 here is CASNRLAGRKDTQYF. CDR3 DNA sequence: TGTGCCAGCAATCGACTAGCGGGAAGGAAAGATACGCAGTATTTT.